What follows are 22 T cell receptor beta chains derived from one specimen sequenced in a study of T cells in localized non-small cell lung cancer. Here immunoSEQ multiplex PCR was the method, and the copy in TCRdb shows in-frame clones only, minus some. The data hold 1,500 to 2,000 clones, with 35% to 45% observed a single time. The starting material was lung tumor tissue, obtained before any cancer treatment. The receptor set was obtained from a female donor at least 60 years old with stage I lung adenocarcinoma.

This rearrangement joins TRBV10-3 to TRBJ1-1, with a weak D call TRBD1 (5 bases). CDR3 length: 15 amino acids. Germline V gives CDR1 ENHRY, CDR2 SYGVKD. The V and J ends lost 1 base and 4 bases respectively, with 13 bases between them. CDR3 residues: CAISELVKGSTEAFF. The CDR3 nucleotides read TGTGCCATCAGTGAGTTAGTGAAGGGGAGCACTGAAGCTTTCTTT.

This clone was seen just once. The chain recombines TRBV18 with TRBJ2-2; TRBD1 might be the D (5 bases). Germline CDR1 is KGHSH and CDR2 is LQKENI. The CDR3 contains 15 residues. V shed 6 bases and J shed 4 bases, with 15 bases lying between them. The DNA for the CDR3 is TGTGCCAGCTCTTTTCTGGACCAGGGCACCGGGGAGCTGTTTTTT. Translating gives CASSFLDQGTGELFF.

V usage is TRBV14 and J usage is TRBJ1-1; the D is unclear. V was pared by 6 bases and J by 1 base, with 9 bases between. The germline CDR1 and CDR2 sequences are SGHDN and FVKESK. This CDR3 is built from 13 residues. The CDR3 nucleotides are TGTGCCAGCAGTTTACAGCCGAACACTGAAGCTTTCTTT. It translates to CASSLQPNTEAFF.

The count of this clone is one. The chain uses TRBV12-1 and TRBJ2-3. TRBV12-1 is listed as a pseudogene. The CDR3 extends over 16 amino acids. The CDR3 sequence: CASSFNGSGGEDTQYF. In DNA, the CDR3 is TGTGCCAGCAGCTTTAATGGAAGTGGGGGTGAAGATACGCAGTATTTT.

This sequence joins TRBV19 and TRBJ1-5; TRBD1 matches 7 bases. In germline, CDR1 is LNHDA, CDR2 SQIVND (reference sequence). This CDR3 spans 14 amino acids. V was clipped by 6 bases and J by 4 bases; unmatched bases: 6. The CDR3 sequence: CASSPGQKNQPQHF. The CDR3 nucleotides are TGTGCCAGTAGCCCGGGACAGAAAAATCAGCCCCAGCATTTT. The full variable domain, completed using reference TRBV19 and TRBJ1-5, is DGGITQSPKYLFRKEGQNVTLSCEQNLNHDAMYWYRQDPGQGLRLIYYSQIVNDFQKGDIAEGYSVSREKKESFPLTVTSAQKNPTAFYLCASSPGQKNQPQHFGDGTRLSIL.

Within the sample, this clone is medium-sized. J is TRBJ2-5 and V is TRBV11-3, with TRBD1 matching over 9 bases. Trimming removed 5 bases from V and 5 bases from J; junction bases left unmatched: 6. The CDR3 extends over 14 amino acids. The V gene's germline CDR1 is SGHNT and CDR2 YENEEA. CDR3 protein: CASSRDRAAETQYF. CDR3 coding DNA: TGTGCCAGCAGCCGGGACAGGGCGGCRGAGACCCAGTACTTC. Filled out from reference TRBV11-3 and TRBJ2-5, the complete variable domain reads EAGVVQSPRYKIIEKKQPVAFWCNPISGHNTLYWYLQNLGQGPELLIRYENEEAVDDSQLPKDRFSAERLKGVDSTLKIQPAELGDSAVYLCASSRDRAAETQYFGPGTRLLVL.

This chain links TRBV7-1 with TRBJ1-2; perhaps TRBD1 as D (5 bases). TRBV7-1 is noted as an ORF with a role that remains uncertain. CDR3 length equals 13 residues. Trimming took off 4 bases at V and 2 bases at J, with 8 bases between the two ends. The CDR3 bases are TGTGCCAGCAGCTTAGAGGGGAACTATGGCTACACCTTC. Its protein product is CASSLEGNYGYTF.

This sequence joins TRBV11-3 and TRBJ1-2; possibly TRBD1 for D (5 bases). CDR1 and CDR2 (germline): SGHNT, YENEEA. The CDR3 spans 14 residues. V was shortened by 5 bases and J by 4 bases, with 14 bases between the two germline ends. The CDR3 reads CASSMTELSYGYTF. The DNA of the CDR3 is TGTGCCAGCAGCATGACAGAATTGTCCTATGGCTACACCTTC.

This clone is medium-sized (0.01 to 0.1%) by share. The chain links TRBV9 to TRBJ1-2, with 7 bases that match TRBD1. Germline CDR1 reads SGDLS; CDR2 reads YYNGEE. V lost 4 bases and J lost 1; bases outside the gene matches: 10. The CDR3 has 16 amino acids. CDR3 in DNA: TGTGCCAGCAGCCGTTCGGGACAGACTTTTAACTATGGCTACACCTTC. Its protein is CASSRSGQTFNYGYTF.

V is TRBV9 and J is TRBJ2-1; D may be TRBD1 (5 bases). This CDR3 spans 14 amino acids. Trimming took off 0 bases at V and 5 bases at J, with 9 bases between the two ends. The germline V gene has CDR1 SGDLS and CDR2 YYNGEE. Here the CDR3 DNA reads TGTGCCAGCAGCGTAGTCGAGGACAACAATGAGCAGTTCTTC. It specifies CASSVVEDNNEQFF.

This clone appeared once. The chain recombines TRBV19 with TRBJ2-5; 7 positions agree with TRBD2. Unmatched junction bases numbered 7, after V lost 10 bases and J lost 2 bases. CDR3 length: 13 residues. The germline V gene encodes CDR1 LNHDA and CDR2 SQIVND (reference sequence). The CDR3 sequence: CATRRGLQETQYF. CDR3 bases: TGTGCCACCAGGCGGGGACTACAAGAGACCCAGTACTTC.

J is TRBJ2-3 and V is TRBV19; D not certain. Looked up from germline, CDR1 is LNHDA and CDR2 is SQIVND (reference sequence). The CDR3 runs to 14 residues. Trimming took off 4 bases at V and 3 bases at J, with 11 bases between the two ends. CDR3 DNA sequence: TGTGCCAGTAGTACTTGGCTATCGACAGATACGCAGTATTTT. This translates into CASSTWLSTDTQYF.

In this sample, this clone turned up a few times. This chain uses TRBV19 with TRBJ1-4; 9 nucleotides line up with TRBD1. Germline CDR1 reads LNHDA; CDR2 reads SQIVND (reference sequence). The V gene end was trimmed by 5 bases and the J gene end by 7 bases; junction bases not matched to a gene: 8. The CDR3 contains 15 residues. The CDR3 nucleotides are TGTGCCAGTAGTGCCCAACCGGGACAGGGTGAAAAACTGTTTTTT. Its protein product is CASSAQPGQGEKLFF.

This sequence joins TRBV10-1 and TRBJ2-4; D ambiguous. The V end was cut by 4 bases, the J end by 0 bases, with 7 bases between. The CDR3 loop spans 14 amino acids. The germline gives CDR1 WNHNN, CDR2 SYGVQD (reference sequence). In DNA, the CDR3 is TGCGCCAGCAGTGCGGGCACAGCCAAAAACATTCAGTACTTC. Translation: CASSAGTAKNIQYF.

This rearrangement joins TRBV30 to TRBJ1-5; possibly TRBD1 for D (6 bases). V lost 5 bases and J lost 3, with 14 bases in between. The germline CDR1 and CDR2 sequences are GTSNPN and SVGIG (reference sequence). CDR3 length: 14 amino acids. The CDR3 spells CAWARGGINQPQHF. The CDR3 nucleotides are TGTGCCTGGGCAAGGGGGGGAATCAATCAGCCCCAGCATTTT.

The CDR3 DNA follows: TGTGCCAGCTCAATGACAGGGGCGGAGGACGGGGAGCTGTTTTTT. This translates into CASSMTGAEDGELFF. The V gene is TRBV18, the J gene TRBJ2-2; 8 nucleotides agree with TRBD1. The germline V gene encodes CDR1 KGHSH and CDR2 LQKENI. The V segment lost 5 bases and the J segment 7 bases; nucleotides outside the gene matches: 9. CDR3 length: 15 amino acids.

Only a few counts were recorded for this clone. V gene TRBV6-8 combines with J gene TRBJ2-1; D possibly corresponds to TRBD2 (6 bases). Germline V gene data show CDR1 as MNHGY and CDR2 as SAAAGT. The CDR3 is 13 residues long. The V end lost 6 bases, the J end lost 13 bases, and 19 bases lay between the germline ends. CDR3: CASRNTGGTGQFF. The CDR3 region has the DNA TGTGCCAGCAGGAACACAGGCGGGACTGGCCAGTTCTTC.

The rearrangement joins TRBV10-3 to TRBJ2-3; 7 bases are shared with TRBD1. V lost 10 bases to trimming and J lost 4 bases; unmatched junction nucleotides: 14. CDR1 is ENHRY, CDR2 SYGVKD, per germline. The CDR3 consists of 15 residues. In DNA form, the CDR3 reads TGTGCCAGCTCCATCGAGGGGGCAGGGGCAGATACGCAGTATTTT. Translating gives CASSIEGAGADTQYF.

J is TRBJ2-3 and V is TRBV30; TRBD2 agrees at 8 bases. The germline CDR1 and CDR2 sequences are GTSNPN and SVGIG (reference sequence). The CDR3 sequence is 14 residues long. V was pared by 4 bases and J by 0 bases, with 3 bases of the junction left unmatched. The CDR3 DNA is TGTGCCTGGATCAGCGGGAGAAGCACAGATACGCAGTATTTT. This sequence encodes CAWISGRSTDTQYF. The variable domain in full, completed from reference TRBV30 and TRBJ2-3, reads SQTIHQWPATLVQPVGSPLSLECTVEGTSNPNLYWYRQAAGRGLQLLFYSVGIGQISSEVPQNLSASRPQDRQFILSSKKLLLSDSGFYLCAWISGRSTDTQYFGPGTRLTVL.

The chain links TRBV11-3 to TRBJ1-1; D unclear. CDR3 length equals 15 residues. Trimming stripped 0 bases from V and 4 bases from J, with 12 bases between. CDR1 is SGHNT and CDR2 is YENEEA in the germline V gene. Here the CDR3 reads CASSLEGQGRTEAFF. CDR3 DNA sequence: TGTGCCAGCAGCTTAGAGGGCCAAGGGCGCACTGAAGCTTTCTTT.

The chain combines TRBV7-5 with TRBJ2-3. TRBV7-5 represents a pseudogene. The CDR3 contains 15 residues. The CDR3 is CASSFSGLRVDTQYF. The CDR3 DNA reads TGTGCCAGCAGCTTTTCGGGGCTGCGGGTCGATACGCAGTATTTT.

The chain recombines TRBV15 with TRBJ1-1; possible D gene TRBD1, 5 bases. Germline values: CDR1 LNHNV, CDR2 YYDKDF (reference sequence). The V gene lost 1 base and the J gene lost 2 bases, with 14 bases spanning the gap. This CDR3 comprises 16 residues. CDR3 sequence: CATSRGQGPVNTEAFF. The CDR3, as DNA: TGTGCCACCAGCAGAGGCCAGGGCCCGGTAAACACTGAAGCTTTCTTT.